Given below is one T cell receptor (beta chain) in context. What antigen it recognizes has not been identified. The record has no base qualities; no much larger clone is one base away. V drops 5 bases and J drops 0 bases, leaving 11 bases in between. Including the terminal cysteine and phenylalanine, the CDR3 comprises 16 residues. The sequence is cut down to CDR3 DNA, 48 bases in frame from base 1. These data are taken from a study of identical twins (dated by TCRdb to the mid-2010s). With regard to the full study: To test whether fetal clonotypes persist, this study deep-sequenced TCR alpha and beta repertoires from monozygotic twins, from unrelated adults of various ages, and from cord blood. Replicate twin experiments were performed at different times using different library preparation protocols to rule out contamination. Study-wide findings and limitations: Compared with coincidental sharing between unrelated individuals, out-of-frame TCR alpha sequences shared between twins showed an excess of sequences with low generation probability. Fewer insertions were carried by abundant cord blood beta clonotypes; a weaker similar trend was observed in young adult naive repertoires, while no such trend was observed in memory repertoires. The excess sharing between twins in beta out-of-frame sequences was weaker because fewer shared sequences reduced the signal-to-noise ratio. In monozygotic twins, recombination models systematically underestimated out-of-frame TCR alpha sharing, but the models matched the sharing seen between unrelated individuals. Conclusions relied on cross-sectional statistical analysis, since the same donors could not be followed over many years. Invariant T cells such as MAIT and iNKT could partly confound zero-insertion analyses, though diverse VJ usage argued against this for most clonotypes.

Every donor was a healthy Caucasian. The twin cohort comprised three pairs of female monozygotic twins, all aged roughly 18 to 29 years. Peripheral blood mononuclear cells were the source from which RNA for the TCR libraries was isolated. The method was 5' RACE. The sequencer listed for this sample is Illumina HiSeq 2000. Template switching introduced a universal primer binding site; the final cDNA contained a unique molecular identifier, enabling accurate counting of TCR cDNA molecules. Specific primers in the conserved constant-segment region were used to synthesize first-strand cDNA for the TCR alpha and beta chains. To control for contamination, every cDNA library was double barcoded, receiving both a SMART-Mk sample barcode and Illumina barcodes. TruSeq adapter sequences and Illumina sample barcodes were added in two successive PCR steps. TCR alpha and beta cDNA libraries were sequenced on the Illumina HiSeq platform with custom primers. The published analysis was carried out like this. Unique molecular identifiers were extracted from raw reads with MiGEC, and CDR3 positions were determined with MiXCR. Recombination models were inferred per individual with the repgenHMM and IGoR tools using an EM algorithm. Shared clonotypes were analyzed with the tcR package in R, and sharing was normalized by the product of cloneset sizes. To study raw recombination without the effects of thymic and clonal selection, out-of-frame nonproductive sequences were analyzed. TCRdb's own reprocessing of the public reads used fastp at Q25 and MiXCR and kept productive beta chains. All rows with the same CDR3 protein become a single entry with the most common DNA and genes. The V and J calls were not made by the authors but by TCRdb's processing. The table for this sample lists hundreds of thousands of distinct CDR3 sequences; approximately 18% of them were counted only once. In total, the top ten clones hold about an eighth of the sample.

In addition, the sample was reused for a study of T cells expressing NK-cell markers. As that second paper reports: In sorted CD3+CD56+NKG2C+, CD3+CD56+NKG2C- and CD3+CD56-NKG2C+ T-cell subsets from eight donors, TCR beta-chain repertoires were profiled. Of the eight sequenced donors, seven were found to be HCMV-seropositive and one was found to be HCMV-seronegative. To restrict sorting to alphabetaTCR-expressing T cells, an anti-gammadeltaTCR antibody was added in several experiments. In more than five donors, the dominant CD3+CD56+NKG2C+ clonotypes were found to rank among the top 10 CD8+ clonotypes and to make up roughly 1.0-8% of CD8+ T cells. Those dominant clonotypes were again the most abundant among CD3+CD56-NKG2C+ cells in a handful of donors, at 28.3-60.1%. Whether the expanded NKG2C-expressing T cell clones were specific for HCMV antigens was left unclear. The study sequenced eight donors, all healthy volunteers chosen at random: three men and five women. A commercial ELISA kit detecting HCMV-specific IgG in serum was used to determine HCMV serostatus. For 5 or 6 donors, unsorted PBMC were also used to sequence bulk peripheral blood T-cell repertoires. MIGEC was used to demultiplex reads and group the reads by UMI, and MiTCR was used to assemble and quantify clonotypes. Only TCR cDNA sequences supported by at least two reads were kept to exclude erroneous sequences. The tcR package was used for downstream repertoire analysis, and clonotypes were matched across fractions by CDR3 nucleotide sequence plus V segment. VDJmatch was used to annotate antigen specificity against VDJdb, with one amino acid substitution in CDR3 permitted.

The V gene is TRBV12-3 or TRBV12-4 and the J gene is TRBJ2-6, with the D gene call left open. Input material: PBMCs. This clonotype was obtained from a woman under 30 in good health. The DNA is as follows: TGTGCCAGCAGTACCCGCATTGGCTCTGGGGCCAACGTCCTGACTTTC. Its coded protein is CASSTRIGSGANVLTF.